This T cell receptor beta chain came from a study of T cell repertoires in cytomegalovirus infection (dated by TCRdb to the late 2010s). Regarding the study in general: Donor HLA type was relevant to the analysis, because carriage of CMV infection together with the matching HLA type was indicated by public TCR beta signatures. General conclusions and limits of the study: Cumulative frequency of public TCR beta family members discriminated carriers of CMV infection plus the relevant HLA type in this cohort and an independent roughly 350-donor cohort. In the ex vivo response, HLA-C-restricted CMV-specific TCR beta clonotypes were dominant, and in two of eight donors the single most frequent clonotype came from this HLA-C-restricted group.

Sequencing instrument: Illumina HiSeq 1500. Using fastp at Q25 and MiXCR, TCRdb reprocessed the public reads and kept productive beta chains. Every distinct CDR3 protein forms one entry, paired with its most common genes and DNA. The sample table holds some 400,000 distinct CDR3 sequences, of which about a sixth were seen once. The ten largest clones take up under 9% of the sample. Via the germline V gene, CDR1 is LGHNA and CDR2 YSLEER. The CDR3, cysteine through phenylalanine, is 12 amino acids long. The CDR3 DNA has 36 bases and is translated from base 1. This clonotype showed up many times. Its cognate antigen has yet to be identified. The junction departs from germline at one end; a sequencing error may be responsible.

The clonotype comes from a human donor in good health (CMV status not recorded). Some clones in this sample may be carry-over from other donors' samples. The V and J segments used are TRBV4-3 and TRBJ1-2; TRBD1 is a weak D gene call, 5 bases matching. Material: PBMCs. The CDR3 protein sequence reads: CASSQGNYGYTF. The nucleotide sequence reads as follows: TGTGCCAGTAGTCAGGGAAACTATGGCTACACCTTC.